These 10 T cell receptor beta chains came from one sample sequenced in a study of human T cells and chemical hapten exposure. Indicated time point: patch test 1, 2 weeks after DPC sensitization. The treatment was: therapeutic diphenylcyclopropenone sensitization with weekly scalp DPC. One entry per CDR3 protein results from TCRdb running MiXCR on the RACE reads. Among 300,000 to 350,000 distinct CDR3 sequences listed, approximately 6.9% were seen once. Source: whole blood, taken in connection with sensitization to the hapten diphenylcyclopropenone (DPC). The origin of the receptors is a woman aged 18-29 years with alopecia areata. Some clones in this sample may be carry-over from other donors' samples.

This clonotype has more than one count but fewer than ten. The rearrangement links TRBV6-2 or TRBV6-3 to TRBJ1-1; D unresolved. Germline V gene sequence: CDR1 MNHEY, CDR2 SVGEGT. CDR3 size: 13 residues. The V end lost 3 bases, the J end lost 6 bases, and 11 bases lay between the germline ends. The CDR3 coding sequence is TGTGCCAGCAGTTATTGGGGTAGCGCTGAAGCTTTCTTT. Encoded protein: CASSYWGSAEAFF.

In this sample, this clonotype turned up many times. V gene TRBV27 combines with J gene TRBJ1-1; no firm D call. Germline lookup yields CDR1 MNHEY and CDR2 SMNVEV (reference sequence). CDR3 length: 12 residues. CDR3 DNA: TGTGCATCCGGGAAGGGCGGAACTGAAGCTTTCTTT. Translation gives CASGKGGTEAFF.

The J gene is TRBJ1-3, the V gene TRBV5-1, with no clear D. The CDR3 is 16 amino acids. Trimming removed 0 bases from V and 0 bases from J, with 10 bases in between. The germline V gene encodes CDR1 SGHRS and CDR2 YFSETQ. The CDR3 reads CASSLEIGGSGNTIYF. The CDR3 nucleotides are TGCGCCAGCAGCTTGGAAATTGGCGGCTCTGGAAACACCATATATTTT.

V and J are TRBV2 and TRBJ2-5; D is uncertain. CDR1 SNHLY and CDR2 FYNNEI come from the germline V gene. This CDR3 contains 13 residues. V gave up 1 base and J gave up 2 bases, with 5 bases separating them. CDR3 loop: CASSEELQETQYF. CDR3 nucleotides: TGTGCCAGCAGTGAAGAATTGCAAGAGACCCAGTACTTC. The variable domain in full, completed from reference TRBV2 and TRBJ2-5, reads EPEVTQTPSHQVTQMGQEVILRCVPISNHLYFYWYRQILGQKVEFLVSFYNNEISEKSEIFDDQFSVERPDGSNFTLKIRSTKLEDSAMYFCASSEELQETQYFGPGTRLLVL.

In this sample, this clonotype turned up a few times. V usage is TRBV6-2 or TRBV6-3 and J usage is TRBJ2-5; D is possibly TRBD1 (6 bases). Trimming left V 5 bases short and J 5 bases short, with 15 bases between. Germline-derived CDR1 and CDR2 are MNHEY and SVGEGT. The CDR3 covers 14 residues. The CDR3 bases are TGTGCCAGCAGTCTCCAGGGGCCGGGGGAGACCCAGTACTTC. Its translation is CASSLQGPGETQYF.

At least ten counts were recorded for this clonotype. A much larger clonotype is one base distant, so this may be a read error. This sequence joins TRBV6-5 and TRBJ2-6; 7 nucleotides agree with TRBD1. Germline CDR1 and CDR2: MNHEY and SVGAGI. The CDR3 consists of 15 residues. V shed 5 bases, J shed 2 bases, and the junction held 3 bases outside the gene matches. CDR3 bases: TGTGCCAGCAGTACCACAGGGGCTGGGGCCAACGTCCTGACTTTC. It codes for CASSTTGAGANVLTF.

This clonotype showed up many times. The genes are TRBV6-1 and TRBJ1-2, with 8 bases aligning to TRBD1. Trimming took 11 bases from V and 2 from J; bases not matched to a gene: 10. Germline values: CDR1 MNHNS, CDR2 SASEGT. The CDR3 contains 14 residues. CDR3 region: CASRIWTGNYGYTF. In DNA form, the CDR3 reads TGTGCCTCCCGAATCTGGACAGGGAACTATGGCTACACCTTC.

This rearrangement joins TRBV12-3 or TRBV12-4 to TRBJ2-6; D may be TRBD1 (5 bases). V gave up 6 bases and J gave up 0 bases, with 12 bases separating them. The CDR3 is 16 residues long. The CDR3 loop reads CASRSPRDSGANVLTF. The CDR3 region has the DNA TGTGCCAGCAGGAGCCCCAGGGACTCTGGGGCCAACGTCCTGACTTTC.

A few counts support this clonotype. The V and J genes are TRBV20-1 and TRBJ2-1; 9 nucleotides line up with TRBD2. Per germline, CDR1 DFQATT and CDR2 SNEGSKA (reference sequence). The CDR3 length is 14 residues. V dropped 2 bases and J dropped 3; count of bases not matched to a gene: 2. The CDR3 reads CSARRRGGYNEQFF. Written as DNA, the CDR3 is TGCAGTGCTAGAAGGCGGGGGGGCTACAATGAGCAGTTCTTC.

There are many counts of this clonotype. The chain employs TRBV6-6 and TRBJ2-2, with D perhaps matching TRBD1 or TRBD2 (5 bases each). Per germline, CDR1 MNHNY and CDR2 SVGAGI (reference sequence). The CDR3 contains 13 residues. V lost 5 bases to trimming and J lost 4 bases, with 8 bases between them. DNA of the CDR3: TGTGCCAGCAGTCCTGGGGGCACCGGGGAGCTGTTTTTT. Protein sequence: CASSPGGTGELFF.